One and the same sample provided the 9 T cell receptor beta chains below, sequenced in a study of response to subunit inactivated influenza vaccine. MiXCR, applied by TCRdb to the RT-PCR reads, yields one record per CDR3 protein. The sample has 550,000 to 650,000 distinct CDR3 sequences, about an eighth seen once. The sequencing used PBMCs from blood, collected on the day of vaccination. The receptors stem from a man over 45 who received an inactivated influenza vaccine.

This clonotype was picked up a small number of times. The rearrangement links TRBV11-2 to TRBJ2-5, with 12 bases lining up with TRBD2. This CDR3 spans 16 amino acids. Germline V gene sequence: CDR1 SGHAT, CDR2 FQNNGV. The junction had 7 bases not matched to a gene; V was cut back by 5 bases and J by 3 bases. This CDR3 reads CASSKERLAGEETQYF. CDR3 DNA: TGTGCCAGCAGCAAGGAGCGACTAGCGGGAGAAGAGACCCAGTACTTC.

In this sample, this clonotype turned up a few times. The chain links TRBV4-1 to TRBJ2-1; TRBD1 matches 8 bases. The CDR3 is 15 residues long. The germline V gene has CDR1 MGHRA and CDR2 YSYEKL. Trimming removed 0 bases from V and 9 bases from J; junction bases left unmatched: 7. The CDR3 here is CASSQERTGSGEQFF. CDR3 DNA: TGCGCCAGCAGCCAAGAGAGGACAGGGTCAGGTGAGCAGTTCTTC.

This clonotype turned up a few times. In nucleotides, the CDR3 is TGTGCCAGTAGTATGTCAGCATATCAGCCCCAGCATTTT. Its protein product is CASSMSAYQPQHF. The chain combines TRBV19 with TRBJ1-5; D unresolved. V was cut by 3 bases and J by 5 bases, with 8 bases left in between. Germline lookup yields CDR1 LNHDA and CDR2 SQIVND (reference sequence). This CDR3 contains 13 residues. The full variable domain, with the rest looked up from reference TRBV19 and TRBJ1-5, is DGGITQSPKYLFRKEGQNVTLSCEQNLNHDAMYWYRQDPGQGLRLIYYSQIVNDFQKGDIAEGYSVSREKKESFPLTVTSAQKNPTAFYLCASSMSAYQPQHFGDGTRLSIL.

The CDR3 DNA follows: TGTGCCAGCGAAGGGGGGGGGGACAATGAGCAGTTCTTC. This encodes CASEGGGDNEQFF. The chain links TRBV19 to TRBJ2-1; TRBD2 might be the D (7 bases). The CDR3 sequence is 13 residues long. The germline gives CDR1 LNHDA, CDR2 SQIVND (reference sequence). Trimming removed 9 bases at V and 5 bases at J, with 14 bases between.

This clonotype appeared a few times. CDR3 residues: CASSTSGRVDEQFF. CDR3 in DNA: TGTGCCAGCAGTACTAGCGGGAGGGTCGATGAGCAGTTCTTC. This chain uses TRBV12-3 or TRBV12-4 with TRBJ2-1; 13 positions agree with TRBD2. The length of the CDR3 is 14 residues. With 5 bases clipped from V and 8 bases from J, the junction kept 3 bases outside the gene matches.

Ten or more counts support this clonotype. This chain uses TRBV27 with TRBJ2-1; D remains unclear. Trimming took off 0 bases at V and 6 bases at J, with 6 bases between the two ends. The CDR3 is 13 amino acids. CDR1 MNHEY and CDR2 SMNVEV come from the germline V gene (reference sequence). CDR3 nucleotide sequence: TGTGCCAGCAGTTTATCCTCCAGCAATGAGCAGTTCTTC. Translating it yields CASSLSSSNEQFF.

This chain connects TRBV12-3 or TRBV12-4 to TRBJ1-2; 7 bases match TRBD1. Trimming cost V 5 bases and J 7 bases; bases outside gene matches: 7. This CDR3 is 13 amino acids long. In nucleotides, the CDR3 is TGTGCCAGCAGTCCGGCAGGGGGGCTTGGCTACACCTTC. Its protein product is CASSPAGGLGYTF.

The CDR3 DNA reads as TGCGCCAGCAGCTTTTACAGTAGGGAGACCCAGTACTTC. Amino acid sequence: CASSFYSRETQYF. The chain combines TRBV5-1 with TRBJ2-5; D is unclear. CDR1 is SGHRS, CDR2 YFSETQ, per germline. The CDR3 consists of 13 residues. The germline V and J ends were trimmed by 2 bases and 5 bases, with 10 bases remaining between them.

This clonotype was seen a handful of times. The J gene is TRBJ1-1, the V gene TRBV5-5, with D perhaps TRBD1 (5 bases). Deletions cut 3 bases from V and 5 bases from J, with 11 bases between. This CDR3 is 13 amino acids long. Per germline, CDR1 SGHKS and CDR2 YYEKEE (reference sequence). The CDR3 DNA is TGTGCCAGCAGCTACTGGGGGGGGACTGAAGCTTTCTTT. This translates into CASSYWGGTEAFF.